This T cell receptor beta chain is drawn from a study of blood T cell repertoires in COVID-19. Study-wide context: Samples of COVID-19 (acute and convalescent) were obtained from the United States, Italy and Spain.

Germline assignment: CDR1 SGHAT and CDR2 FQNNGV. V was cut by 3 bases and J by 4 bases, with 15 bases left in between. The CDR3 contains 15 residues. Original analysis: Reference gene primers were amplified, and this amplification served to estimate nucleated cell counts. Clones were sequenced by immunoSEQ multiplex PCR, and TCRdb holds only the in-frame ones, with some missing. For V, J and clone size, that table is used; D and trimming come from the DNA. Of around 79,000 clones detected, around 88% appear once; the ten largest clones hold approximately 14%. This clone was observed once. The sample consisted of peripheral blood. This sequence joins TRBV11-2 and TRBJ1-1; D is possibly TRBD1 (6 bases). The source of this sequence is a man between 70 and 80 years old with active or convalescent COVID-19. CDR3 DNA sequence: TGTGCCAGCAGCTTCGGACAGCCTCGGGGCACTGAAGCTTTCTTT. It translates to CASSFGQPRGTEAFF.